This T cell receptor (beta chain) derives from a study of OX40 agonist ivuxolimab in advanced cancers. Study-wide points: Part of the nonresponder group also had normalized T-cell clonal expansion that was low. At 0.1 to 3.0 mg/kg and by week 6, clonal expansion occurred in CD4+ and CD8+ blood T cells. Compared with CD4+, CD8+ T cells on average had more expanded clones.

CDR1 MGHRA and CDR2 YSYEKL come from the germline V gene. The V end was cut by 0 bases, the J end by 5 bases, with 16 bases between. The CDR3 runs to 16 residues. Profiling relied on immunoSEQ multiplex PCR, and the TCRdb table lists in-frame clones only, not all of them. The table lists about 73,000 clones, more than 85% of them singletons. As concerns this clone: Its antigen remains unidentified.

This rearrangement joins TRBV4-1 to TRBJ1-1; perhaps TRBD1 as D (6 bases). The clonotype comes from an adult with an advanced solid tumor such as melanoma, head and neck, liver or kidney cancer. This sample comprised CD4+ or CD8+ T cells sorted from blood, obtained in a trial of the OX40 agonist ivuxolimab. For the CDR3, the DNA is TGCGCCAGCAGCCAAGATGACGGGGCAGGGGTAACTGAAGCTTTCTTT. Protein: CASSQDDGAGVTEAFF.